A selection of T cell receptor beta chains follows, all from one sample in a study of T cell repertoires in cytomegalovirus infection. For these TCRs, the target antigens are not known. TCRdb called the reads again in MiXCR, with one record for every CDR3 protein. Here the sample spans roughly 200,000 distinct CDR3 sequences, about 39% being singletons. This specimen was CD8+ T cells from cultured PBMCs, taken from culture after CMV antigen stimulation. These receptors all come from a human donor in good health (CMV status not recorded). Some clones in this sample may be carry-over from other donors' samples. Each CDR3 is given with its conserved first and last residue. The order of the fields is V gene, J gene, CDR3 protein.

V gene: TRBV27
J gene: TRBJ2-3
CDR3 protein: CASSFWGGADTQYF

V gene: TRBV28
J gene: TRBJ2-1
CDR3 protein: CASSSRQSSYNEQFF

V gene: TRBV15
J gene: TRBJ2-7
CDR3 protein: CATSRDVNLGREQYF

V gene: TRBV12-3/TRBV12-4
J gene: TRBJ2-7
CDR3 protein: CASSNRDTYEQYF

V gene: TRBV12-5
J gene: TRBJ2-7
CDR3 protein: CASGLATLGTSGRVYEQYF

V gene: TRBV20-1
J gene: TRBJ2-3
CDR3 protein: CSARGYSGTNTDTQYF

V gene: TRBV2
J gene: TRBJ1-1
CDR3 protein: CATQGGFGTEAFF

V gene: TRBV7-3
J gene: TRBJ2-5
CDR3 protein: CASSHGPRDRGETQYF

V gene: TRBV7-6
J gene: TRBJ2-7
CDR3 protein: CASSSRQGTSYEQYF

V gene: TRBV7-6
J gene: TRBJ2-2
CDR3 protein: CASSGDTNTGELFF

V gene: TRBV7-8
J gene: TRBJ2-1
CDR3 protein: CASSWDRGRIYEQFF

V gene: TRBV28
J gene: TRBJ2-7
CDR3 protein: CASSPNLIASKEQYF

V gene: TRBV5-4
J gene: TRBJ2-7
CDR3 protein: CASSFVISQPLEISYEQYF